Described below is a single TCR beta chain sequence and its context. What it recognizes is unknown. The sample originates from a study of beta chain features in type 1 diabetes. Study-level results: For Type 1 diabetes patients, all four CD4+ subsets carried TCRB CDR3s that were moderately but significantly shorter.

The whole isolated RNA underwent reverse transcription, so sequencing captured expressed TCRB transcripts. Assay: immunoSEQ multiplex PCR; the TCRdb copy retains only in-frame clones and omits some. This table holds 600,000 to 700,000 clones, roughly an eighth found once. The CDR3 sequence is 14 residues long. V lost 5 bases, J lost 3 bases, and 10 bases lay in between. Germline V gene lookup returns CDR1 MNHNY and CDR2 SVGAGI (reference sequence). This clonotype originated in a man younger than 45 with type 1 diabetes. Sequenced input: naive CD4+ T cells from blood. The chain is built from TRBV6-6 and TRBJ2-2; maybe TRBD2 (5 bases). In nucleotides, the CDR3 is TGTGCCAGCAGTACATCGGACTACACCGGGGAGCTGTTTTTT. It specifies CASSTSDYTGELFF.